Sequencing of this T cell receptor (beta chain) was carried out in a study of OX40 agonist ivuxolimab in advanced cancers. Background on the study: Patient treatment consisted of intravenous ivuxolimab administration every 2 weeks at 0.01 to 10 mg/kg. Participants, roughly 81% male, averaged roughly 55 years of age, ranging from about 23 to 80. General observations from the study: At 0.1 to 3.0 mg/kg and by week 6, clonal expansion occurred in CD4+ and CD8+ blood T cells.

Individuals having autoimmune disease history or systemic immunosuppression were not enrolled. As regards this clone: No antigen is known for it.

TCRdb's copy holds only in-frame clones and misses some; the assay was immunoSEQ multiplex PCR. Among 55,000 to 75,000 clones, 70% to 85% were seen once, and the ten largest hold about a tenth. This CDR3 has 17 amino acids. Per the germline V gene, CDR1 is SGHDT and CDR2 is YYEEEE. V was pared by 1 base and J by 0 bases, with 13 bases between. This sequence was found in an adult with an advanced solid tumor such as melanoma, head and neck, liver or kidney cancer. The sequencing here drew on CD4+ or CD8+ T cells sorted from blood, taken in a trial of the OX40 agonist ivuxolimab. This chain joins TRBV5-6 and TRBJ1-4; D is possibly TRBD1 (6 bases). The CDR3, as DNA: TGTGCCAGCAGCTTGAGTACGGGGGCACCAACTAATGAAAAACTGTTTTTT. As protein: CASSLSTGAPTNEKLFF.